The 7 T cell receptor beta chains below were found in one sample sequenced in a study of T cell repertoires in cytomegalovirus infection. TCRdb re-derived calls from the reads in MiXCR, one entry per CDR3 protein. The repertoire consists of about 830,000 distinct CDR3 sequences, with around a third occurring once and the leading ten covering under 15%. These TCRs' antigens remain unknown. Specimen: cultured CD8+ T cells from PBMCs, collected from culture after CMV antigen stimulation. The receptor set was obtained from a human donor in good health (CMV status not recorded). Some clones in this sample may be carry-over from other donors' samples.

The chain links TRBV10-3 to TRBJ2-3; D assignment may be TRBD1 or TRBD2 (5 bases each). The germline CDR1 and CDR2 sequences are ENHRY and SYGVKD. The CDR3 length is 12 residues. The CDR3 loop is CATLGDTDTQYF. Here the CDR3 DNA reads TGTGCTACCTTGGGGGACACAGATACGCAGTATTTT.

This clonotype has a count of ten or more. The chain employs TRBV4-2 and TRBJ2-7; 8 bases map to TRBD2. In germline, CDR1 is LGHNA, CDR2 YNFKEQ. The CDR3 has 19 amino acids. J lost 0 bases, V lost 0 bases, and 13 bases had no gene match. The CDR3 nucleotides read TGTGCCAGCAGCCAAGAAACCAGAGCTAGCGGGTTGAGCTCCTACGAGCAGTACTTC. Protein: CASSQETRASGLSSYEQYF.

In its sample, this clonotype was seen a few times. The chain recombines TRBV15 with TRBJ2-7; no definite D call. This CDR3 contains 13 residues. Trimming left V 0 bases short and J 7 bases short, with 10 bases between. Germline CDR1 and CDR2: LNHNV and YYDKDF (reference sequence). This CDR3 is CATSRDPAQEQYV. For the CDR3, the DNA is TGTGCCACCAGCAGAGATCCAGCTCAGGAGCAGTACGTC.

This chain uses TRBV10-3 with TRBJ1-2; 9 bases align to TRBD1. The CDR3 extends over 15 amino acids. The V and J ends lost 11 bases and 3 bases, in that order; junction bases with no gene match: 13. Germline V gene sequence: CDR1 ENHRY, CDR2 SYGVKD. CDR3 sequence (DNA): TGTGCCTCTACCCTCCGGGACAGGGTCGACTATGGCTACACCTTC. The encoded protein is CASTLRDRVDYGYTF.

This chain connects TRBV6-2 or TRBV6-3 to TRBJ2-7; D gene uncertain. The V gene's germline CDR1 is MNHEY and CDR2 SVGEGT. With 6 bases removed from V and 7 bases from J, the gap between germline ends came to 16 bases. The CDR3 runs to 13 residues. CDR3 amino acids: CASSRSLVNEQYV. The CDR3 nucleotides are TGTGCCAGCAGCCGGAGTCTTGTTAATGAGCAGTACGTC.

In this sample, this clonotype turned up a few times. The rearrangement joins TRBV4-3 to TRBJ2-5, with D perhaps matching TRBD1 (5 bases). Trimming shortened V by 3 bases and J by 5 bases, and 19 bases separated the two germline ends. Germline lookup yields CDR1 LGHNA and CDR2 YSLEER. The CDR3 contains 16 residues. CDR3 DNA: TGCGCCAGCAGCCAGACCGGACAATCCCCACGGGAGACCCAGTACTTC. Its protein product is CASSQTGQSPRETQYF.

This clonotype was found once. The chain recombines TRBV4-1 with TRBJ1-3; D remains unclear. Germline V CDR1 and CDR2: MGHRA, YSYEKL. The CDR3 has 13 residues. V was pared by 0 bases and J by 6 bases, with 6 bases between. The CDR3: CASSQDSENTIYF. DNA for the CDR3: TGCGCCAGCAGCCAAGATTCGGAAAACACCATATATTTT.